This T cell receptor (beta chain) stems from a study of neoadjuvant anti-PD-1 for oral cavity cancer (dated by TCRdb to the early 2020s). Turning to the overall study: Before undergoing curative-intent surgical resection, most patients got three to four biweekly nivolumab doses at 3 mg/kg. There were roughly 11 patients in the parent correlative cohort, and the response rate was 30% to 35%. Under RECIST 1.1, patients with complete response, partial response or stable disease were classed as responders, and patients with progression were classed as non-responders. For patients who did not progress, a fourth nivolumab dose was given around day 43, followed by definitive surgical resection on days 50-56.

General findings and caveats noted by the study authors: After neoadjuvant nivolumab, significantly higher T cell clonality (Gini index) was found within PBMCs in non-responders than in responders. The TCR analyses had only a few patients in each response group, and the authors called for validation in larger cohorts. Higher pretreatment blood Treg/Th17 ratios correlated with higher pretreatment blood TCRbeta clonality and lower post-treatment tumor TCRbeta clonality.

The V and J ends are trimmed by 0 bases and 6 bases, leaving 11 bases between them. CDR1 MNHEY and CDR2 SMNVEV are derived from the germline V gene (reference sequence). The CDR3 contains 14 residues, cysteine and phenylalanine counted. Just the 42-base CDR3 DNA is kept, in frame starting at base 1. Remarks on this clone: Its target antigen remains unknown. No qualities accompany the bases; no much larger clone lies one base away.

For deep sequencing, PBMC libraries mostly used 400 to 500 ng of input genomic DNA, with six replicates for each sample. Following the manufacturer's instructions, the team built TCRbeta libraries using the immunoSEQ hsTCRbeta kit. The finished libraries were brought together in one pool at 2.5 to 3 nM, which was then read using an Illumina NovaSeq 6000 S4 flow cell. On the study's bioinformatics: The immunoSEQ Analyzer handled quality control and preprocessing of the raw data. The analysis was restricted to productive rearrangements, with each unique CDR3 amino acid sequence defining a clonotype. Repertoire clonality was estimated as the Gini-Simpson index, which was computed with the R package tcR. Gini indices were compared with Student's t test, and associations with tumor size change were assessed by Pearson correlation. Held by TCRdb, this immuneACCESS table contains in-frame sequences only and omits some clones. Under half of the omission traces to an unresolved V gene where checked; the cause of the rest is unknown. That table supplies the V and J calls and clone size; D and trimming were determined from the DNA. The sample table holds tens of thousands of clones, of which around 83% were seen once. Approximately 3% of the sample lies in the top ten.

The time point label of this sample denotes: after neoadjuvant nivolumab, at surgical resection. None of the patients had received prior systemic or radiation treatment, and all were newly diagnosed with stage II-IVA oral cavity squamous cell carcinoma. The cohort consisted of patients with HPV-negative, locally advanced oral cavity squamous cell carcinoma. Peripheral blood mononuclear cells were analyzed directly, without maintenance or expansion in culture. Samples came from a longitudinal correlative study of a single-arm phase II trial of neoadjuvant nivolumab in oral cavity squamous cell carcinoma. Genomic DNA-based TCRbeta sequencing was performed on subject-matched pre- and post-treatment PBMCs and tumors from three responders and three non-responders. Peripheral blood mononuclear cells were collected once before nivolumab treatment and again after treatment, at the time of surgery. The Maxwell RSC DNA from Cells kit was used to extract genomic DNA from PBMCs.

The source of this sequence is a person aged 40 to 85 with oral cavity squamous cell carcinoma. This chain is built from TRBV27 and TRBJ1-2; the D gene lacks a confident call. This specimen consisted of PBMCs, obtained after nivolumab (anti-PD-1) treatment. The CDR3 protein is CASSLSGVLNGYTF. The sequence in DNA is TGTGCCAGCAGTTTATCCGGAGTACTGAATGGCTACACCTTC.